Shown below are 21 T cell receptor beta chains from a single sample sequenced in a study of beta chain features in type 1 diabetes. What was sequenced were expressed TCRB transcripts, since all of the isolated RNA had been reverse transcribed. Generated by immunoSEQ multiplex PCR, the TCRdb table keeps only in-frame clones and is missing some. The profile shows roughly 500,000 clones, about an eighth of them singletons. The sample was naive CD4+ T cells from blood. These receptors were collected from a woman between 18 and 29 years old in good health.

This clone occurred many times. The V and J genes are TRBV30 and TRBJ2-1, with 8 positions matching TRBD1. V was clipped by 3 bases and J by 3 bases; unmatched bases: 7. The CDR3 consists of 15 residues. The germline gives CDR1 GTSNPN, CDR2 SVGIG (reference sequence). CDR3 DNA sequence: TGTGCCTGGAGCCAGTTCGGACAGGGCTACAATGAGCAGTTCTTC. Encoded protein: CAWSQFGQGYNEQFF.

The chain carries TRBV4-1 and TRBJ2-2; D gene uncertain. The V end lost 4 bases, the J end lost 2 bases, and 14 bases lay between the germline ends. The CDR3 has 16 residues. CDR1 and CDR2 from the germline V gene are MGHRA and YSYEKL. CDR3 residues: CASSLPATRNTGELFF. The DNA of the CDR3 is TGCGCCAGCAGCCTACCAGCGACAAGAAACACCGGGGAGCTGTTTTTT.

The CDR3 bases are TGTGCCAGCAGCTTACCAGGGAACACCTACGAGCAGTACGTC. Protein sequence: CASSLPGNTYEQYV. J is TRBJ2-7 and V is TRBV7-9; weak D call: TRBD1 (5 bases). Germline V gives CDR1 SEHNR, CDR2 FQNEAQ (reference sequence). This CDR3 region has 14 residues. V was clipped by 2 bases and J by 2 bases, with 10 bases between them.

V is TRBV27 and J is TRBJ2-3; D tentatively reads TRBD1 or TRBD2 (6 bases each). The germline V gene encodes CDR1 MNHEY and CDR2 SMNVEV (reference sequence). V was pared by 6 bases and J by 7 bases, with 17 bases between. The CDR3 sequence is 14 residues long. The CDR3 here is CASSQGLGRYTQYF. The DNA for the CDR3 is TGTGCCAGCAGCCAGGGGCTGGGGAGGTATACGCAGTATTTT.

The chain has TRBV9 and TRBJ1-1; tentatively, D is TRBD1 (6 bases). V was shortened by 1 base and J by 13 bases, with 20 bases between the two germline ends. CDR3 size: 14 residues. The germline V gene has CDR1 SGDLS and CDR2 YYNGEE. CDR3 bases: TGTGCCAGCAGCGTAACAGACAGGAATTCACAAGTTTTCTTT. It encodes CASSVTDRNSQVFF. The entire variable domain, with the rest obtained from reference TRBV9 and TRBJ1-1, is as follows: DSGVTQTPKHLITATGQRVTLRCSPRSGDLSVYWYQQSLDQGLQFLIQYYNGEERAKGNILERFSAQQFPDLHSELNLSSLELGDSALYFCASSVTDRNSQVFFGQGTRLTVV.

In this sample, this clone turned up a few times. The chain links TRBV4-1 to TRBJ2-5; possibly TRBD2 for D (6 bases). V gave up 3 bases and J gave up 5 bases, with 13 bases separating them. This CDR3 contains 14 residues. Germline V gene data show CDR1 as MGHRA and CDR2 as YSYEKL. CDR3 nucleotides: TGCGCCAGCAGCCAGCCGACTAGGCGGGAGACCCAGTACTTC. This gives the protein CASSQPTRRETQYF.

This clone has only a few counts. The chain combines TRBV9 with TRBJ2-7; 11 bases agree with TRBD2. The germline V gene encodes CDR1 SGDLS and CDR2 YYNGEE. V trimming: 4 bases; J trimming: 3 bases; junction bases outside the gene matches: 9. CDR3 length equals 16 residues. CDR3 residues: CASSPRELAGDYEQYF. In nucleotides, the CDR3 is TGTGCCAGCAGCCCACGAGAACTAGCGGGGGACTACGAGCAGTACTTC.

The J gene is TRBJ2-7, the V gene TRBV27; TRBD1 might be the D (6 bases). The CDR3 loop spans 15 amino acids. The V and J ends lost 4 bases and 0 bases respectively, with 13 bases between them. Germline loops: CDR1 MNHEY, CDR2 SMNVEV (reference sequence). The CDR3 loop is CASSWVPGDSYEQYF. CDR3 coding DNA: TGTGCCAGCAGTTGGGTTCCAGGGGACTCCTACGAGCAGTACTTC.

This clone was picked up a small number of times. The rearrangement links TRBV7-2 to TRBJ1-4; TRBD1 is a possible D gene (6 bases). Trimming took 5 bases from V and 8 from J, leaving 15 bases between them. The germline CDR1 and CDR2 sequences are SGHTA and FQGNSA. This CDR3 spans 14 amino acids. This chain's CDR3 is CASSHGRGLEKLFF. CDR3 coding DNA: TGTGCCAGCAGCCATGGACGGGGGCTAGAAAAACTGTTTTTT.

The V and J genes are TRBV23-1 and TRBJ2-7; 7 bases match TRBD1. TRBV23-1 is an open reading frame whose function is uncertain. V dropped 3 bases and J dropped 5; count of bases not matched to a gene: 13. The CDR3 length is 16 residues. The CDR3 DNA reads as TGCGCCAGCAGTCATCTTGGGGCAGGGGGTGGAGACGAGCAGTACGTC. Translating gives CASSHLGAGGGDEQYV.

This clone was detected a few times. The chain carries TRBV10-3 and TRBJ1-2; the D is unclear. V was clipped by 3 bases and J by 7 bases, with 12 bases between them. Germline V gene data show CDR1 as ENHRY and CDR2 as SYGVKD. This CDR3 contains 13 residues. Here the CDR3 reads CAISDRGYSGYTF. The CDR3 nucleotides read TGTGCCATCAGTGACCGAGGATACAGTGGCTACACCTTC.

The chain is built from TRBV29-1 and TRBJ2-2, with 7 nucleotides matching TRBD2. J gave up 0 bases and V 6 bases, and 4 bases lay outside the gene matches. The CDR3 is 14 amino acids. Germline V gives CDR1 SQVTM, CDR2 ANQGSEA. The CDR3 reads CSVARGSNTGELFF. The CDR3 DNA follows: TGCAGCGTCGCGCGGGGGTCGAACACCGGGGAGCTGTTTTTT.

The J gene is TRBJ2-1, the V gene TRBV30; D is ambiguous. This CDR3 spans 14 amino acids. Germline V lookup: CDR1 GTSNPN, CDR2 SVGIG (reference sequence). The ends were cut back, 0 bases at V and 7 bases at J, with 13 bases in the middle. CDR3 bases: TGTGCCTGGAGTGTTTTTGTGAGTTTAAATGAGCAGTTCTTC. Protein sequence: CAWSVFVSLNEQFF.

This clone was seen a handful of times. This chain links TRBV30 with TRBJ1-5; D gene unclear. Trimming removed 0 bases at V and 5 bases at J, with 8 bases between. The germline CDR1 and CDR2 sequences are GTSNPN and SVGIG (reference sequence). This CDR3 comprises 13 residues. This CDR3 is CAWSVLWDQPQHF. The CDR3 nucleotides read TGTGCCTGGAGTGTACTATGGGATCAGCCCCAGCATTTT.

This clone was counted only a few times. Here the CDR3 DNA reads TGTGCCAGCAGGGGGACAGGGGACACCGGGGAGCTGTTTTTT. As protein: CASRGTGDTGELFF. The chain joins TRBV28 to TRBJ2-2, with 10 positions matching TRBD1. Germline loops: CDR1 MDHEN, CDR2 SYDVKM. The CDR3 is made up of 14 amino acids. With V trimmed by 6 bases and J by 3 bases, 1 base remained unmatched.

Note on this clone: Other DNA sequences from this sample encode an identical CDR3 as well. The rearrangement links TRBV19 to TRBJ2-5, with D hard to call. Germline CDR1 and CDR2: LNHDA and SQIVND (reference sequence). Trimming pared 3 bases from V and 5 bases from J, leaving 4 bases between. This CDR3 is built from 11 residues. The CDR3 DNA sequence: TGTGCCAGTAGTATCCGGGAGACCCAGTACTTC. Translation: CASSIRETQYF.

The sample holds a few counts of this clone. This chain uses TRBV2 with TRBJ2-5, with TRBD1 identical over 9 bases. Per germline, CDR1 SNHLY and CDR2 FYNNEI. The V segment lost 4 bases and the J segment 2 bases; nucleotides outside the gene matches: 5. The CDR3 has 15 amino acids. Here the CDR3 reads CASSVLDRGQETQYF. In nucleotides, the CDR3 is TGTGCCAGCAGTGTTCTCGACAGGGGGCAAGAGACCCAGTACTTC.

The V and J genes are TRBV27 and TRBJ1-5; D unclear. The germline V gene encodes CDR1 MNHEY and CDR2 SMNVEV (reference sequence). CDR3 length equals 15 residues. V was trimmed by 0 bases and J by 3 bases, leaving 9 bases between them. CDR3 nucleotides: TGTGCCAGCAGTTTATCAGGACGGTACAATCAGCCCCAGCATTTT. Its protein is CASSLSGRYNQPQHF.

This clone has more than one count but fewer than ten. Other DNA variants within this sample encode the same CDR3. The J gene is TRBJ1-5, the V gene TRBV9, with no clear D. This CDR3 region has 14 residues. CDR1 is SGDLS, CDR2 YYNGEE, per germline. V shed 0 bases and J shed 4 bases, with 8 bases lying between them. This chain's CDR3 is CASSVGTDNQPQHF. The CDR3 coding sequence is TGTGCCAGCAGCGTAGGGACGGATAATCAGCCCCAGCATTTT.

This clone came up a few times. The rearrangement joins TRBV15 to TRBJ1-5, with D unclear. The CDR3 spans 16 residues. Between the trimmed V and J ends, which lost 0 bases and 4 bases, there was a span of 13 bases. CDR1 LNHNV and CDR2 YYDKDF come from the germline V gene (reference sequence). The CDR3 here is CATSRDYGLGNQPQHF. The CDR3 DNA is TGTGCCACCAGCAGAGATTATGGTCTGGGGAATCAGCCCCAGCATTTT. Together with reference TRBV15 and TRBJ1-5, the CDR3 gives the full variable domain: DAMVIQNPRYQVTQFGKPVTLSCSQTLNHNVMYWYQQKSSQAPKLLFHYYDKDFNNEADTPDNFQSRRPNTSFCFLDIRSPGLGDTAMYLCATSRDYGLGNQPQHFGDGTRLSIL.

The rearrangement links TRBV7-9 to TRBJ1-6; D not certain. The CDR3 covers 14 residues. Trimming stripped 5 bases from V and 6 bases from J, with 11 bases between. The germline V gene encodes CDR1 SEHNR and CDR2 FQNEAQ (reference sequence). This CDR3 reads CASSGRYLNSPLHF. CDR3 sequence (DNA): TGTGCCAGCAGCGGCCGATACCTTAATTCACCCCTCCACTTT.